What follows describes a single T cell receptor beta chain. The assay was immunoSEQ multiplex PCR, and TCRdb's table has in-frame clones only and misses some. The data show about 180,000 clones, with approximately 92% seen just once and around 1% held by the top ten. V was cut by 1 base and J by 2 bases, with 21 bases left in between. The CDR3 runs to 18 residues. Germline CDR1 is MGHRA and CDR2 is YSYEKL. This specimen belongs to a study of T cell responses to AZD1222 COVID-19 vaccine. The genes are TRBV4-1 and TRBJ2-7; D unresolved. The TCR originated in an adult who received the MenACWY meningococcal vaccine as a control. The sequencing used peripheral blood, collected 28 days after the second dose of the MenACWY control vaccine. The CDR3 DNA sequence: TGCGCCAGCAGCCAAGCAGTAGAATTGTACGGATTAACCTACGAGCAGTACTTC. Translating it yields CASSQAVELYGLTYEQYF.